This T cell receptor (beta chain) was recovered during a study of tumor-infiltrating lymphocytes in primary liver carcinoma. The researchers produced TCR beta cDNA from around 500 ng total RNA with a constant-region primer. Investigators got TCR beta libraries out of three nested multiplex PCR rounds, done with slightly modified ARM-PCR. A C-beta reverse primer was combined with TRBV1-TRBV30 forward primers in the first two PCR rounds, and each round had approximately 10 cycles. TCRdb passed the multiplex PCR reads through MiXCR, listing each CDR3 protein once. The top ten clones hold 25% to 35% of a sample with about 74,000 distinct CDR3 sequences, about 70% of them seen once. Germline CDR1 and CDR2: SNHLY and FYNNEI. The CDR3 has 17 residues. The V gene end was trimmed by 4 bases and the J gene end by 7 bases; junction bases not matched to a gene: 14. Co-extraction of RNA and DNA was performed on about 19-32 mg of unsorted bulk tissue.

Sequenced material: liver tumor tissue from sampling region 4. The subset is: tumor region T4, right-lateral pole. This receptor was identified in a man aged 35 to 55 with primary liver carcinoma and hepatitis B virus infection. V is TRBV2 and J is TRBJ2-1; 9 positions agree with TRBD2. CDR3 nucleotide sequence: TGTGCCAGCAGTGGGACGACTAGCGGTCCAGTAGGGAATGAGCAGTTCTTC. Protein sequence: CASSGTTSGPVGNEQFF.